This T cell receptor (beta chain) was retrieved from a study of cytomegalovirus exposure and HLA in healthy donors. General study points: Association of approximately 16,000 TCR beta sequences with HLA alleles was found at 0.05 false discovery rate in a later analysis. TCR beta chains associated with HLA were, in a later analysis, more clonally expanded than equally common others. Reports described diagnosis of cytomegalovirus status by the classifier as highly specific and sensitive. An ancestry cluster, one associated with Asian ancestry, reportedly showed fewer N-insertions than the approximately 670-donor mean in a later analysis.

The PCR used 60 Vbeta and 13 Jbeta primers. The method was immunoSEQ multiplex PCR; TCRdb's version includes in-frame clones alone and lacks a portion of them. The profile shows some 200,000 clones, roughly 77% of them singletons. A word on this clone: Its antigen is not known. Other DNA sequences in the sample encode the same CDR3.

The source of this sequence is a male donor in good health and CMV-seropositive. Material: PBMCs.

CDR3 coding DNA: TGTGCCAGCTCACCTGGGACTGGCACAGATACGCAGTATTTT. This encodes CASSPGTGTDTQYF. The chain couples TRBV18 to TRBJ2-3; D possibly corresponds to TRBD2 (6 bases). Trimming pared 3 bases from V and 1 base from J, leaving 8 bases between. The CDR3 sequence is 14 residues long. Germline assignment: CDR1 KGHSH and CDR2 LQKENI.